This TCR beta chain was sequenced during a study of blood T cell repertoires in COVID-19. On the study more broadly: Acute and convalescent COVID-19 samples came from the United States, Italy and Spain. PBMCs, B-cell-depleted T cells, or T cells were the source of the cDNA or gDNA that made up the material.

TCRdb's copy holds only in-frame clones and misses some; the assay was immunoSEQ multiplex PCR. The sample shows over 130,000 clones, 80% to 85% of them seen only once. Germline V lookup: CDR1 MNHNY, CDR2 SVGAGI (reference sequence). V dropped 0 bases and J dropped 6; count of bases not matched to a gene: 7. The length of the CDR3 is 16 residues. Sequencing input: peripheral blood. This rearrangement joins TRBV6-6 to TRBJ1-5; TRBD1 agrees at 8 bases. The sequence came from a human donor in a cohort sampled during active COVID-19. CDR3 bases: TGTGCCAGCAGTTACTCGTTGACTGGACAGGGTCAGCCCCAGCATTTT. Translation gives CASSYSLTGQGQPQHF.